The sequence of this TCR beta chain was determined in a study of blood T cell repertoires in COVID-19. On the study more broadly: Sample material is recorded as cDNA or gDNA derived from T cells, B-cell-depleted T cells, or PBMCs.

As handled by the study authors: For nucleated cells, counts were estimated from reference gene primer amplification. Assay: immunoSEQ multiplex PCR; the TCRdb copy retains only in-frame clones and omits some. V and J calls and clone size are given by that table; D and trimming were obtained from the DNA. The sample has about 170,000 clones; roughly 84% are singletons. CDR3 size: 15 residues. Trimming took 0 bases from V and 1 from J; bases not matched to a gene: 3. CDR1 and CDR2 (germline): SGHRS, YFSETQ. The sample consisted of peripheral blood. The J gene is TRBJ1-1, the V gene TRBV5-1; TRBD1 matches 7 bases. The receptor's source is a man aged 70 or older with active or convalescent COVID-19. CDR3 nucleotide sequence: TGCGCCAGCAGCTTGGCAGGGGGGACGAACACTGAAGCTTTCTTT. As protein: CASSLAGGTNTEAFF.